Following are 20 T cell receptor beta chains from one sample sequenced in a study of CD4 T cells in relation to SARS-CoV-2 and coronaviruses. Clones were read by immunoSEQ multiplex PCR, and TCRdb kept only the in-frame ones, dropping some. The repertoire holds tens of thousands of clones, with approximately 90% as singletons. Sequencing was performed on naive CD4+ T cells from PBMCs. Subset of the sample: naive CD4+ T cells isolated by negative enrichment. These receptors were collected from an adult with COVID-19.

This CDR3 is CASSILAMSTDTQYF. CDR3 DNA sequence: TGTGCCAGTAGTATACTAGCGATGAGCACAGATACGCAGTATTTT. This chain uses TRBV19 with TRBJ2-3, with D maybe TRBD2 (6 bases). The ends were cut back, 2 bases at V and 0 bases at J, with 9 bases in the middle. The CDR3 extends over 15 amino acids. Germline-derived CDR1 and CDR2 are LNHDA and SQIVND (reference sequence).

The chain is built from TRBV9 and TRBJ2-3, with D possibly called TRBD1 or TRBD2 (6 bases each). The CDR3 has 16 amino acids. V was cut by 0 bases and J by 2 bases, with 13 bases left in between. Germline CDR1 is SGDLS and CDR2 is YYNGEE. The CDR3 protein is CASSVGRGAITDTQYF. DNA for the CDR3: TGTGCCAGCAGCGTAGGAAGGGGGGCGATCACAGATACGCAGTATTTT.

This chain connects TRBV24-1 to TRBJ1-1, with TRBD1 identical over 9 bases. V gave up 4 bases and J gave up 11 bases; unmatched junction bases: 10. CDR1 and CDR2 (germline): KGHDR, SFDVKD. The CDR3 contains 14 residues. The CDR3 DNA follows: TGTGCCACCAGTGACACCACCCGTGGACAGGGGGCTTTCTTT. Translating it yields CATSDTTRGQGAFF.

The chain uses TRBV20-1 and TRBJ2-1; no firm D call. V lost 6 bases to trimming and J lost 7 bases, with 10 bases between them. The CDR3 covers 11 residues. Germline V gives CDR1 DFQATT, CDR2 SNEGSKA (reference sequence). In nucleotides, the CDR3 is TGCAGTGCCGCACGAGAGAATGAGCAGTTCTTC. Residues: CSAARENEQFF.

This chain joins TRBV9 and TRBJ2-1, with 9 bases matching TRBD2. Germline V gene sequence: CDR1 SGDLS, CDR2 YYNGEE. With V trimmed by 0 bases and J by 6 bases, 4 bases remained unmatched. The CDR3 contains 15 residues. The CDR3: CASSVGGRASNEQFF. The CDR3 nucleotides are TGTGCCAGCAGCGTAGGCGGGAGGGCCTCCAATGAGCAGTTCTTC.

The genes are TRBV30 and TRBJ1-1; no clear D. The CDR3 spans 15 residues. The germline V gene has CDR1 GTSNPN and CDR2 SVGIG (reference sequence). V lost 4 bases and J lost 0, with 15 bases in between. The CDR3 loop is CAWKPPWAMNTEAFF. CDR3 bases: TGTGCCTGGAAGCCCCCATGGGCAATGAACACTGAAGCTTTCTTT.

In DNA form, the CDR3 reads TGTGCCAGCAGCCAAGTTTCTGGAAAGTACAATGAGCAGTTCTTC. Residues: CASSQVSGKYNEQFF. V gene TRBV4-2 combines with J gene TRBJ2-1; D is undetermined. Germline values: CDR1 LGHNA, CDR2 YNFKEQ. This CDR3 has 15 amino acids. Trimming stripped 1 base from V and 4 bases from J, with 11 bases between.

The chain couples TRBV5-5 to TRBJ2-7; no firm D call. This CDR3 has 15 amino acids. The ends were cut back, 4 bases at V and 1 base at J, with 15 bases in the middle. Germline V gene lookup returns CDR1 SGHKS and CDR2 YYEKEE (reference sequence). The CDR3 DNA reads TGTGCCAGCAGCCCCTCCCCGACGGAGTCCTACGAGCAGTACTTC. It specifies CASSPSPTESYEQYF.

The rearrangement joins TRBV6-1 to TRBJ1-4, with no clear D. Between the trimmed V and J ends, which lost 4 bases and 6 bases, there was a span of 18 bases. The length of the CDR3 is 16 residues. Looked up from germline, CDR1 is MNHNS and CDR2 is SASEGT. Here the CDR3 reads CASSGMIPRRDEKLFF. CDR3 nucleotides: TGTGCCAGCAGTGGGATGATCCCGAGAAGGGATGAAAAACTGTTTTTT.

The chain employs TRBV3-1 (or the pseudogene TRBV3-2) and TRBJ1-4; weak D call: TRBD1 (6 bases). This CDR3 comprises 17 residues. Looked up from germline, CDR1 is LGHDT and CDR2 is YNNKEL (reference sequence). Trimming took off 0 bases at V and 3 bases at J, with 14 bases between the two ends. The CDR3 region is CASSQDLVGGPNEKLFF. The CDR3 DNA is TGTGCCAGCAGCCAAGATCTTGTGGGGGGGCCTAATGAAAAACTGTTTTTT.

This chain uses TRBV4-1 with TRBJ2-7; 13 bases are shared with TRBD2. V shed 1 base and J 4 bases; nucleotides not matched to a gene: 4. Germline values: CDR1 MGHRA, CDR2 YSYEKL. The CDR3 spans 16 residues. The CDR3 loop is CASSQARTSGSYEQYF. In nucleotides, the CDR3 is TGCGCCAGCAGCCAAGCCCGGACTAGCGGGAGTTACGAGCAGTACTTC.

V is TRBV20-1 and J is TRBJ2-5; D uncertain. Germline lookup yields CDR1 DFQATT and CDR2 SNEGSKA (reference sequence). V lost 2 bases and J 5 bases, leaving 3 bases between the germline ends. This CDR3 contains 10 residues. CDR3 DNA: TGCAGTGCTAGATACGAGACCCAGTACTTC. It encodes CSARYETQYF.

The genes are TRBV3-1 (or the pseudogene TRBV3-2) and TRBJ2-5; unclear D gene. CDR3 length: 13 residues. CDR1 and CDR2 (germline): LGHDT, YNNKEL (reference sequence). The V gene lost 3 bases and the J gene lost 5 bases, with 10 bases spanning the gap. CDR3: CASSQELLETQYF. CDR3 bases: TGTGCCAGCAGCCAGGAACTATTGGAGACCCAGTACTTC.

This chain links TRBV7-8 with TRBJ2-7; 7 bases line up with TRBD1. V was clipped by 3 bases and J by 6 bases; unmatched bases: 8. The CDR3 has 14 residues. Germline CDR1 reads SGHVS; CDR2 reads FQNEAQ. The CDR3 nucleotides are TGTGCCAGCAGCTTCGGACAGGTCGAGGCCGAGCAGTACTTC. Translated, it gives CASSFGQVEAEQYF.

Concerning this clone: Other DNA variants within this sample encode the same CDR3. The V call is TRBV7-9, the J call TRBJ2-7, with D perhaps matching TRBD2 (5 bases). The CDR3 has 12 residues. Trimming cost V 5 bases and J 5 bases, with 10 bases left between them. The germline V gene encodes CDR1 SEHNR and CDR2 FQNEAQ (reference sequence). In DNA form, the CDR3 reads TGTGCCAGCAGCCCTGGAGGCCACGAGCAGTACTTC. Translated: CASSPGGHEQYF.

The rearrangement uses TRBV10-2 and TRBJ2-7, with TRBD2 matching 11 bases. CDR3 size: 14 residues. CDR1 and CDR2 from the germline V gene are WSHSY and SAAADI. V shed 4 bases, J shed 1 base, and the junction held 0 bases outside the gene matches. This CDR3 reads CASSGTSGSYEQYF. CDR3 in DNA: TGCGCCAGCAGTGGGACTAGCGGGTCCTACGAGCAGTACTTC.

The chain combines TRBV4-1 with TRBJ2-1, with a weak D call TRBD1 (6 bases). This CDR3 spans 16 amino acids. The V gene lost 4 bases and the J gene lost 0 bases, with 13 bases spanning the gap. The germline CDR1 and CDR2 sequences are MGHRA and YSYEKL. The CDR3 sequence is CASSLHGQTSYNEQFF. The CDR3 bases are TGCGCCAGCAGCCTCCACGGACAGACCTCCTACAATGAGCAGTTCTTC.

This rearrangement joins TRBV28 to TRBJ2-7, with D unclear. This CDR3 is built from 11 residues. CDR1 is MDHEN, CDR2 SYDVKM, per germline. With 8 bases removed from V and 3 bases from J, the gap between germline ends came to 8 bases. CDR3 DNA sequence: TGTGCCAGCGGTTGGAACTACGAGCAGTACTTC. It translates to CASGWNYEQYF.

The rearrangement links TRBV6-5 to TRBJ2-7, with D possibly TRBD2 on 6 matching bases. CDR1 and CDR2 (germline): MNHEY, SVGAGI. Trimming stripped 6 bases from V and 2 bases from J, with 14 bases between. The CDR3 is made up of 14 amino acids. In nucleotides, the CDR3 is TGTGCCAGCAGAAACCGGGAGATCACCTACGAGCAGTACTTC. Its protein product is CASRNREITYEQYF.

The rearrangement links TRBV7-8 to TRBJ2-3; 11 bases align to TRBD2. There are 17 residues in the CDR3. Germline V gene sequence: CDR1 SGHVS, CDR2 FQNEAQ. With 1 base clipped from V and 4 bases from J, the junction kept 7 bases outside the gene matches. For the CDR3, the DNA is TGTGCCAGCAGCTTAGGTCTACTAGCGGGAGTTTCAGATACGCAGTATTTT. Protein: CASSLGLLAGVSDTQYF.